What follows are 5 T cell receptor beta chains derived from one specimen sequenced in a study of OX40 agonist ivuxolimab in advanced cancers. This table comes from immunoSEQ multiplex PCR, and its TCRdb copy is limited to in-frame clones, with some not included. Of fewer than 45,000 clones in the sample, about 88% were seen once. The sequences come from CD4+ or CD8+ T cells sorted from blood, collected in a trial of the OX40 agonist ivuxolimab. The receptors were sampled from an adult with an advanced solid tumor such as melanoma, head and neck, liver or kidney cancer.

The chain has TRBV28 and TRBJ1-1; the D is unclear. The CDR3 spans 14 residues. Trimming removed 1 base from V and 6 bases from J, with 12 bases in between. Germline V CDR1 and CDR2: MDHEN, SYDVKM. CDR3 residues: CASSLLLVSSEAFF. As DNA, the CDR3 is TGTGCCAGCAGTTTATTGCTGGTTTCCTCTGAAGCTTTCTTT.

Comment on this clone: Distinct nucleotide sequences in the sample also encode this CDR3. This rearrangement joins TRBV18 to TRBJ1-1, with D possibly TRBD1 on 6 matching bases. The CDR3 is 13 residues long. Trimming cost V 4 bases and J 1 base, with 7 bases left between them. From germline, CDR1 is KGHSH and CDR2 LQKENI. The CDR3 DNA sequence: TGTGCCAGCTCACTGGGACAGAACACTGAAGCTTTCTTT. It encodes CASSLGQNTEAFF. The full variable domain, with the rest looked up from reference TRBV18 and TRBJ1-1, is NAGVMQNPRHLVRRRGQEARLRCSPMKGHSHVYWYRQLPEEGLKFMVYLQKENIIDESGMPKERFSAEFPKEGPSILRIQQVVRGDSAAYFCASSLGQNTEAFFGQGTRLTVV.

The V call is TRBV5-4, the J call TRBJ2-7, with 9 bases identical to TRBD2. Trimming cost V 4 bases and J 0 bases; bases outside gene matches: 5. In germline, CDR1 is SGHNT, CDR2 YYREEE (reference sequence). The CDR3 runs 15 residues. CDR3 sequence: CASSQDSGSSYEQYF. In DNA form, the CDR3 reads TGTGCCAGCAGCCAAGATAGCGGGAGCTCCTACGAGCAGTACTTC. Full variable domain (rest looked up from reference TRBV5-4 and TRBJ2-7): ETGVTQSPTHLIKTRGQQVTLRCSSQSGHNTVSWYQQALGQGPQFIFQYYREEENGRGNFPPRFSGLQFPNYSSELNVNALELDDSALYLCASSQDSGSSYEQYFGPGTRLTVT.

The chain recombines TRBV4-1 with TRBJ1-6; D is unresolved. V lost 1 base and J lost 10, with 8 bases in between. This CDR3 contains 13 residues. Per the germline V gene, CDR1 is MGHRA and CDR2 is YSYEKL. This CDR3 reads CASSQGPQSPLHF. In DNA form, the CDR3 reads TGCGCCAGCAGCCAAGGTCCGCAGTCACCCCTCCACTTT.

The V call is TRBV28, the J call TRBJ2-7, with D perhaps TRBD2 (5 bases). The germline V gene encodes CDR1 MDHEN and CDR2 SYDVKM. This CDR3 is built from 13 residues. V was pared by 7 bases and J by 3 bases, with 13 bases between. The DNA of the CDR3 is TGTGCCAGCACTCCATCGGACTTCTACGAGCAGTACTTC. Residues: CASTPSDFYEQYF.